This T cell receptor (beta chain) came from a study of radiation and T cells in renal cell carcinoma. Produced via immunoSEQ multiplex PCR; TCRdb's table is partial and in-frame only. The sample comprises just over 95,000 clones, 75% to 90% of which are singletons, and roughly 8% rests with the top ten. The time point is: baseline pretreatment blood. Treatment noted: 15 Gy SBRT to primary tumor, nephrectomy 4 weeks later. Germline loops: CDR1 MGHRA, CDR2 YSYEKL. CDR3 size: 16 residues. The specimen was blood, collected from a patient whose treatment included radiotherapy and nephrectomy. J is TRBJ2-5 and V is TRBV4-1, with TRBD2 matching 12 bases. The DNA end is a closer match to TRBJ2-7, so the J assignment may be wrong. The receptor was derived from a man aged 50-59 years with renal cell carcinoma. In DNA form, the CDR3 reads TGCGCCAGCAGCCAAGGGTCTCGGACTAGCGGGATCGAGCAGTACTTC. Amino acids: CASSQGSRTSGIEQYF.